This section outlines one T cell receptor beta chain sequence together with its context. Its antigen is currently unknown. Blood CD4+ CD25-low CD127-high conventional T cells supplied the genomic DNA template. This CDR3 spans 15 amino acids. Unmatched junction bases numbered 6, after V lost 3 bases and J lost 5 bases. From germline, CDR1 is SGHTA and CDR2 FQGNSA. The assay was immunoSEQ multiplex PCR, and TCRdb's table has in-frame clones only and misses some. This sample yields fewer than 40,000 clones, of which 76% are seen a single time; roughly 3.5% belongs to the top ten. This sample stems from a study of regulatory and conventional T cells in RAG deficiency. Study outcomes and limitations: Omenn syndrome and CID/AS patients had 85 to 100-fold fewer unique Treg TCR beta sequences, versus around 10-fold elsewhere.

Separately, the same data were catalogued under a study of regulatory T cells. That work states: The PCR used 52 TRBV and 13 TRBJ primers. Skewed V and J usage and few unique V-J pairs marked patient repertoires, most in Tregs.

The rearrangement uses TRBV7-2 and TRBJ2-2; 7 bases match TRBD1. This receptor was identified in a human donor in good health. The sequencing sample was made of CD4+ effector T cells sorted from blood. The CDR3: CASSFQGVSTGELFF. The CDR3 DNA follows: TGTGCCAGCAGCTTCCAGGGGGTTAGTACCGGGGAGCTGTTTTTT.